Listed here are 20 T cell receptor beta chains from one sample, sequenced in a study of early T cells in non-severe SARS-CoV-2 infection. TCRdb independently ran MiXCR on the 5' RACE reads; one entry per CDR3 protein. Among 70,000 to 75,000 distinct CDR3 sequences listed, less than 15% were seen once. Sequenced sample: whole blood. The receptors come from an adult who was a healthcare worker with PCR-confirmed SARS-CoV-2 infection or an uninfected control (not recorded which).

This clonotype appeared many times. V and J are TRBV27 and TRBJ1-5, with TRBD1 matching over 7 bases. In germline, CDR1 is MNHEY, CDR2 SMNVEV (reference sequence). The CDR3 extends over 15 amino acids. J was trimmed by 7 bases and V by 4 bases; bases with no gene match: 10. DNA for the CDR3: TGTGCCAGCAGTTACTCCACAGGGGCAGGGCAGCCCCAGCATTTT. Its protein is CASSYSTGAGQPQHF.

This clonotype has more than one count but fewer than ten. The V gene is TRBV5-1, the J gene TRBJ2-7; 7 bases line up with TRBD1. CDR1 and CDR2 from the germline V gene are SGHRS and YFSETQ. CDR3 length: 14 residues. Trimming cost V 4 bases and J 2 bases; bases outside gene matches: 6. The CDR3: CASSQEQGTYEQYF. CDR3 nucleotide sequence: TGCGCCAGCAGCCAGGAACAGGGGACCTACGAGCAGTACTTC.

The gene calls are TRBV6-5 and TRBJ2-6; the D gene could be TRBD1 or TRBD2 (5 bases each). Germline-derived CDR1 and CDR2 are MNHEY and SVGAGI. The CDR3 is made up of 15 amino acids. Trimming removed 2 bases at V and 2 bases at J, with 7 bases between. CDR3 region: CASSYQGPGANVLTF. Here the CDR3 DNA reads TGTGCCAGCAGTTACCAGGGACCTGGGGCCAACGTCCTGACTTTC.

This clonotype was observed many times. This chain connects TRBV12-3 or TRBV12-4 to TRBJ1-2; a weak D match, TRBD1 (5 bases). Trimming took off 2 bases at V and 6 bases at J, with 13 bases between the two ends. The CDR3 runs 14 residues. CDR3 residues: CASSLTGQGHGYTF. DNA of the CDR3: TGTGCCAGCAGTTTAACGGGGCAGGGCCATGGCTACACCTTC.

The chain employs TRBV10-2 and TRBJ1-3; TRBD1 is a possible D gene (5 bases). The CDR3 is made up of 16 amino acids. The V end lost 2 bases, the J end lost 0 bases, and 11 bases lay between the germline ends. Germline-derived CDR1 and CDR2 are WSHSY and SAAADI. The CDR3 protein is CASSEGGGDSGNTIYF. In DNA form, the CDR3 reads TGCGCCAGCAGTGAGGGTGGGGGGGACTCTGGAAACACCATATATTTT.

This clonotype was recorded a few times. The chain employs TRBV3-1 and TRBJ2-2; possible D gene TRBD2, 5 bases. Germline V gene lookup returns CDR1 LGHDT and CDR2 YNNKEL (reference sequence). The V gene lost 1 base and the J gene lost 4 bases, with 16 bases spanning the gap. The length of the CDR3 is 17 residues. This chain's CDR3 is CASSQAGFTSTTGELFF. As DNA, the CDR3 is TGTGCCAGCAGCCAAGCGGGGTTCACCTCGACCACCGGGGAGCTGTTTTTT.

This clonotype was seen a few times. The chain joins TRBV18 to TRBJ1-2, with D unresolved. This CDR3 has 16 residues. Germline values: CDR1 KGHSH, CDR2 LQKENI. Trimming took off 3 bases at V and 0 bases at J, with 14 bases between the two ends. The CDR3: CASSPDRVKANYGYTF. CDR3 in DNA: TGTGCCAGCTCACCGGACCGGGTTAAAGCTAACTATGGCTACACCTTC.

This clonotype was counted at least ten times. The chain is built from TRBV5-5 and TRBJ2-1; the match to TRBD2 covers 8 bases. The CDR3 spans 17 residues. Germline CDR1 is SGHKS and CDR2 is YYEKEE (reference sequence). Unmatched junction bases numbered 5, after V lost 0 bases and J lost 0 bases. The CDR3 region has the DNA TGTGCCAGCAGCTTGGGACTAGCGAGCTTCTCCTACAATGAGCAGTTCTTC. This translates into CASSLGLASFSYNEQFF.

This clonotype was counted only a few times. The chain recombines TRBV4-1 with TRBJ2-7; 10 bases map to TRBD2. Germline V gene lookup returns CDR1 MGHRA and CDR2 YSYEKL. The CDR3 spans 15 residues. The V and J ends lost 4 bases and 4 bases, in that order; junction bases with no gene match: 7. CDR3 loop: CASSPRAGGHYEQYF. The DNA of the CDR3 is TGCGCCAGCAGCCCCAGAGCGGGAGGGCATTACGAGCAGTACTTC.

There are many counts of this clonotype. This chain uses TRBV10-3 with TRBJ1-1, with D possibly being TRBD1 (5 bases). Trimming removed 8 bases at V and 3 bases at J, with 19 bases between. CDR3 length: 15 amino acids. Germline values: CDR1 ENHRY, CDR2 SYGVKD. In DNA form, the CDR3 reads TGTGCCATCTCCTCCCAGGGCAGGGCTTACACTGAAGCTTTCTTT. This codes for CAISSQGRAYTEAFF.

This clonotype was recorded at least ten times. V and J are TRBV12-3 or TRBV12-4 and TRBJ1-1, with D tentatively TRBD1 (6 bases). The ends were cut back, 5 bases at V and 1 base at J, with 14 bases in the middle. This CDR3 is built from 15 residues. The CDR3 DNA follows: TGTGCCAGCAGTCTTAACAGGGCCTCGAACACTGAAGCTTTCTTT. Translation gives CASSLNRASNTEAFF.

Points on this clonotype: The junction does not match germline at one end; this may be a read error. The chain is built from TRBV5-1 and TRBJ1-6; 7 bases align to TRBD1. This CDR3 contains 16 residues. From germline, CDR1 is SGHRS and CDR2 YFSETQ. The CDR3 DNA follows: TGCGCCAGCAGCCCCGCACTGACAGGGAGTAATTCACCCCTCCACTTC. Protein product: CASSPALTGSNSPLHF.

This clonotype has a handful of counts. The V gene is TRBV6-1, the J gene TRBJ2-7; the D gene is possibly TRBD2 (6 bases). This CDR3 contains 15 residues. The germline V gene has CDR1 MNHNS and CDR2 SASEGT. V lost 1 base and J 0 bases, leaving 10 bases between the germline ends. The CDR3 bases are TGTGCCAGCAGTGAAGAGCGGGTGACCTCCTACGAGCAGTACTTC. Its translation: CASSEERVTSYEQYF.

This clonotype came up many times. J is TRBJ1-1 and V is TRBV28; D unresolved. Deletions cut 2 bases from V and 6 bases from J, with 10 bases between. The CDR3 length is 13 residues. CDR1 and CDR2 from the germline V gene are MDHEN and SYDVKM. The CDR3 DNA reads as TGTGCCAGCAGTTTAAGGCCAGCTCCTGAAGCTTTCTTT. This sequence encodes CASSLRPAPEAFF.

This clonotype has a count of ten or more. The chain employs TRBV27 and TRBJ1-2, with D perhaps TRBD1 (5 bases). The V end lost 3 bases, the J end lost 7 bases, and 15 bases lay between the germline ends. The CDR3 has 14 amino acids. CDR1 and CDR2 (germline): MNHEY, SMNVEV (reference sequence). CDR3: CASSFHMGEGGYTF. The CDR3 DNA sequence: TGTGCCAGCAGTTTCCATATGGGGGAAGGTGGCTACACCTTC.

In its sample, this clonotype ranks as medium-sized. The chain is built from TRBV28 and TRBJ2-1, with TRBD2 identical over 7 bases. The CDR3 is 17 amino acids. Germline CDR1 reads MDHEN; CDR2 reads SYDVKM. V was pared by 6 bases and J by 2 bases, with 13 bases of the junction left unmatched. The CDR3 is CASSLLPLAGAYNEQFF. In DNA, the CDR3 is TGTGCCAGCAGCTTACTCCCTCTGGCGGGAGCCTACAATGAGCAGTTCTTC.

This clonotype has a count of ten or more. The chain couples TRBV5-1 to TRBJ1-6, with unresolved D. This CDR3 comprises 17 residues. CDR1 and CDR2 (germline): SGHRS, YFSETQ. V was clipped by 5 bases and J by 0 bases, with 15 bases between them. The CDR3 coding sequence is TGCGCCAGCAGTCGTCAAGAGACGGGCTCCTATAATTCACCCCTCCACTTT. Translated, it gives CASSRQETGSYNSPLHF.

This clonotype was seen many times. The chain employs TRBV6-4 and TRBJ2-2, with TRBD1 as a possible D gene (5 bases). This CDR3 contains 13 residues. Germline lookup yields CDR1 MRHNA and CDR2 SNTAGT. The germline V and J ends were trimmed by 3 bases and 4 bases, with 6 bases remaining between them. The CDR3, as DNA: TGTGCCAGCAGTGATGGGGCCACCGGGGAGCTGTTTTTT. Its translation is CASSDGATGELFF.

This clonotype was counted only a few times. This sequence joins TRBV30 and TRBJ2-2; TRBD1 is a possible D gene (5 bases). This CDR3 spans 14 amino acids. CDR1 GTSNPN and CDR2 SVGIG come from the germline V gene (reference sequence). V lost 3 bases to trimming and J lost 5 bases, with 13 bases between them. The CDR3 coding sequence is TGTGCCTGGAGAGGTCAGGGAAGGACCGGGGAGCTGTTTTTT. It translates to CAWRGQGRTGELFF.

This clonotype has ten or more counts. The V and J genes are TRBV3-1 and TRBJ1-5; no clear D. Germline CDR1 LGHDT, CDR2 YNNKEL (reference sequence). V gave up 1 base and J gave up 6 bases, with 13 bases separating them. The CDR3 length is 15 residues. The CDR3 region is CASSQGRLSGQPQHF. The CDR3, as DNA: TGTGCCAGCAGCCAAGGTAGACTCTCTGGTCAGCCCCAGCATTTT. Full variable domain (outside the CDR3, taken from reference TRBV3-1 and TRBJ1-5): DTAVSQTPKYLVTQMGNDKSIKCEQNLGHDTMYWYKQDSKKFLKIMFSYNNKELIINETVPNRFSPKSPDKAHLNLHINSLELGDSAVYFCASSQGRLSGQPQHFGDGTRLSIL.